This T cell receptor beta chain was sequenced for a study of blood T cell repertoires in COVID-19. Study-wide context: From the United States, Italy and Spain came samples of acute and convalescent COVID-19. The cDNA or gDNA used as material had been derived from T cells, B-cell-depleted T cells, or PBMCs.

In the authors' workflow: Researchers report that nucleated cell counts were estimated from reference gene primer amplification. Assay: immunoSEQ multiplex PCR; the TCRdb copy retains only in-frame clones and omits some. Clone size and the V and J calls come from that table; the DNA yielded D and trimming. The sample yields approximately 60,000 clones, around 86% seen once. V shed 0 bases and J shed 4 bases, with 16 bases lying between them. The CDR3 length is 16 residues. Germline CDR1 SGHTS, CDR2 YDEGEE. This chain joins TRBV5-8 and TRBJ1-1, with D uncertain. Sequenced input: peripheral blood. This receptor was taken from a man over 45 with active COVID-19. The CDR3 is CASSLVDESPGTEAFF. DNA of the CDR3: TGTGCCAGCAGCTTGGTAGACGAGTCCCCGGGCACTGAAGCTTTCTTT.